These 27 T cell receptor beta chains were all obtained from the same sample, sequenced in a study of cytomegalovirus exposure and HLA in healthy donors. Profiled with immunoSEQ multiplex PCR; TCRdb holds only in-frame clones, not every one. The sample lists roughly 120,000 clones, around 94% seen once, with approximately 1.3% in the top ten. Sequencing was performed on PBMCs. The receptors come from a young woman in good health and CMV-seronegative.

The rearrangement joins TRBV4-2 to TRBJ2-3; unclear D gene. Germline CDR1 and CDR2: LGHNA and YNFKEQ. This CDR3 spans 15 amino acids. Trimming cost V 0 bases and J 0 bases, with 7 bases left between them. CDR3 sequence (DNA): TGTGCCAGCAGCCAAGAGCAGGTGAGCACAGATACGCAGTATTTT. This sequence encodes CASSQEQVSTDTQYF.

The V call is TRBV30, the J call TRBJ2-5; TRBD2 agrees at 15 bases. V gave up 1 base and J gave up 3 bases; unmatched junction bases: 9. The germline V gene encodes CDR1 GTSNPN and CDR2 SVGIG (reference sequence). This CDR3 has 18 residues. CDR3 sequence (DNA): TGTGCCTGGAGTGCCGGACTAGCGGGAGGGCCTTGGGAAGAGACCCAGTACTTC. Translated: CAWSAGLAGGPWEETQYF. Full variable domain (rest looked up from reference TRBV30 and TRBJ2-5): SQTIHQWPATLVQPVGSPLSLECTVEGTSNPNLYWYRQAAGRGLQLLFYSVGIGQISSEVPQNLSASRPQDRQFILSSKKLLLSDSGFYLCAWSAGLAGGPWEETQYFGPGTRLLVL.

V is TRBV15 and J is TRBJ2-1; TRBD2 agrees at 11 bases. V dropped 4 bases and J dropped 3; count of bases not matched to a gene: 5. Germline V gives CDR1 LNHNV, CDR2 YYDKDF (reference sequence). This CDR3 is 16 amino acids long. CDR3 DNA: TGTGCCACCAGCACCACGACTAGCGGGGACTACAATGAGCAGTTCTTC. It codes for CATSTTTSGDYNEQFF.

The chain couples TRBV27 to TRBJ2-7; no clear D gene. The CDR3 length is 13 residues. V lost 4 bases and J 3 bases, leaving 10 bases between the germline ends. Germline V gene data show CDR1 as MNHEY and CDR2 as SMNVEV (reference sequence). The CDR3 protein is CASSYGERYEQYF. The DNA of the CDR3 is TGTGCCAGCAGTTACGGTGAGCGCTACGAGCAGTACTTC.

The chain couples TRBV28 to TRBJ2-7, with D possibly matching TRBD1 (6 bases). The germline gives CDR1 MDHEN, CDR2 SYDVKM. The V gene lost 3 bases and the J gene lost 7 bases, with 13 bases spanning the gap. This CDR3 region has 13 residues. The CDR3 loop reads CASSLTRTAEQYF. CDR3 coding DNA: TGTGCCAGCAGTTTGACCAGGACAGCGGAGCAGTACTTC.

The chain couples TRBV9 to TRBJ2-3; TRBD2 aligns across 10 bases. The CDR3 has 16 residues. Germline CDR1 is SGDLS and CDR2 is YYNGEE. V dropped 3 bases and J dropped 9; count of bases not matched to a gene: 13. The CDR3 reads CASSGKREGHLGTQYF. CDR3 bases: TGTGCCAGCAGCGGGAAGCGGGAGGGCCATCTAGGGACGCAGTATTTT. Drawing the rest from reference TRBV9 and TRBJ2-3, the complete variable domain is DSGVTQTPKHLITATGQRVTLRCSPRSGDLSVYWYQQSLDQGLQFLIQYYNGEERAKGNILERFSAQQFPDLHSELNLSSLELGDSALYFCASSGKREGHLGTQYFGPGTRLTVL.

The chain has TRBV2 and TRBJ1-4; D unresolved. The CDR3 length is 15 residues. Germline-derived CDR1 and CDR2 are SNHLY and FYNNEI. V was trimmed by 6 bases and J by 1 base, leaving 12 bases between them. The CDR3 sequence is CASRATEGTNEKLFF. The CDR3 DNA sequence: TGTGCCAGCAGGGCTACAGAGGGAACTAATGAAAAACTGTTTTTT.

This clone was detected only once. The genes are TRBV5-1 and TRBJ1-1; D remains unclear. Trimming stripped 1 base from V and 3 bases from J, with 7 bases between. This CDR3 is built from 13 residues. Germline values: CDR1 SGHRS, CDR2 YFSETQ. The CDR3 loop is CASSLTRDTEAFF. Here the CDR3 DNA reads TGCGCCAGCAGCTTGACGAGAGACACTGAAGCTTTCTTT. Together with reference TRBV5-1 and TRBJ1-1, the CDR3 gives the full variable domain: KAGVTQTPRYLIKTRGQQVTLSCSPISGHRSVSWYQQTPGQGLQFLFEYFSETQRNKGNFPGRFSGRQFSNSRSEMNVSTLELGDSALYLCASSLTRDTEAFFGQGTRLTVV.

The chain employs TRBV7-2 and TRBJ2-3, with D maybe TRBD1 (5 bases). CDR3 length: 15 residues. Looked up from germline, CDR1 is SGHTA and CDR2 is FQGNSA. Trimming shortened V by 1 base and J by 3 bases, and 11 bases separated the two germline ends. CDR3 in amino acids: CASSLGQGLTDTQYF. The DNA for the CDR3 is TGTGCCAGCAGCTTAGGGCAGGGTTTAACAGATACGCAGTATTTT.

The V and J genes are TRBV6-5 and TRBJ2-1, with TRBD2 matching over 12 bases. The length of the CDR3 is 13 residues. V was clipped by 6 bases and J by 9 bases; unmatched bases: 3. In germline, CDR1 is MNHEY, CDR2 SVGAGI. Written as DNA, the CDR3 is TGTGCCAGCAGGACTAGCGGGAGTGTTGAGCAGTTCTTC. It encodes CASRTSGSVEQFF.

This chain uses TRBV19 with TRBJ2-7; D possibly corresponds to TRBD2 (6 bases). The CDR3 is 13 amino acids. CDR1 and CDR2 from the germline V gene are LNHDA and SQIVND (reference sequence). V gave up 1 base and J gave up 4 bases, with 8 bases separating them. The CDR3 spells CASSIVAGYEQYF. The CDR3 bases are TGTGCCAGTAGTATAGTCGCGGGGTACGAGCAGTACTTC.

The rearrangement joins TRBV6-1 to TRBJ1-1, with D hard to call. The CDR3 is made up of 14 amino acids. CDR1 and CDR2 (germline): MNHNS, SASEGT. Trimming cost V 1 base and J 3 bases, with 9 bases left between them. The CDR3 reads CASSEGWEDTEAFF. For the CDR3, the DNA is TGTGCCAGCAGTGAAGGTTGGGAGGACACTGAAGCTTTCTTT.

The V gene is TRBV18, the J gene TRBJ1-1; 7 bases match TRBD1. This CDR3 has 16 residues. Germline CDR1 KGHSH, CDR2 LQKENI. V was pared by 3 bases and J by 0 bases, with 7 bases of the junction left unmatched. The CDR3 spells CASSPRTGDMNTEAFF. The DNA of the CDR3 is TGTGCCAGCTCACCCCGGACAGGAGACATGAACACTGAAGCTTTCTTT.

A note on this clone: At one end the junction does not follow the germline gene, possibly because of a read error. This sequence joins TRBV28 and TRBJ1-4; D is perhaps TRBD1 (5 bases). CDR3 size: 14 residues. CDR1 is MDHEN and CDR2 is SYDVKM in the germline V gene. The CDR3 loop reads CASTITVGDRDYSF. The CDR3 region has the DNA TGTGCCAGCACTATTACAGTCGGAGACCGGGACTATTCTTTT. Combining the CDR3 with reference TRBV28 and TRBJ1-4 gives the whole variable domain DVKVTQSSRYLVKRTGEKVFLECVQDMDHENMFWYRQDPGLGLRLIYFSYDVKMKEKGDIPEGYSVSREKKERFSLILESASTNQTSMYLCASTITVGDRDYSFGSGTQLSVL.

The chain is built from TRBV7-2 and TRBJ1-4; 7 positions agree with TRBD1. Germline loops: CDR1 SGHTA, CDR2 FQGNSA. The CDR3 spans 13 residues. With V trimmed by 3 bases and J by 5 bases, 0 bases remained unmatched. CDR3 in DNA: TGTGCCAGCAGCTTGGACAGGAATGAAAAACTGTTTTTT. Translated, it gives CASSLDRNEKLFF. Drawing the rest from reference TRBV7-2 and TRBJ1-4, the complete variable domain is GAGVSQSPSNKVTEKGKDVELRCDPISGHTALYWYRQSLGQGLEFLIYFQGNSAPDKSGLPSDRFSAERTGGSVSTLTIQRTQQEDSAVYLCASSLDRNEKLFFGSGTQLSVL.

In nucleotides, the CDR3 is TGTGCCTGGAGTGTACAGAGCTATGGCTACACCTTC. Protein: CAWSVQSYGYTF. The gene calls are TRBV30 and TRBJ1-2; no reliable D call. CDR3 length: 12 residues. V lost 0 bases and J lost 4, with 6 bases in between. Germline CDR1 is GTSNPN and CDR2 is SVGIG (reference sequence).

V is TRBV4-1 and J is TRBJ2-7; weak D call: TRBD2 (7 bases). V was shortened by 0 bases and J by 3 bases, with 9 bases between the two germline ends. The germline CDR1 and CDR2 sequences are MGHRA and YSYEKL. This CDR3 is 14 amino acids long. CDR3 protein: CASSQDGGHYEQYF. Written as DNA, the CDR3 is TGCGCCAGCAGCCAAGACGGGGGGCACTACGAGCAGTACTTC.

The CDR3 coding sequence is TGCGCCAGCAGCGGACTAGCGGGAGCAGAATCCTACAATGAGCAGTTCTTC. This sequence encodes CASSGLAGAESYNEQFF. The rearrangement uses TRBV5-1 and TRBJ2-1; the match to TRBD2 covers 13 bases. The CDR3 spans 17 residues. Germline-derived CDR1 and CDR2 are SGHRS and YFSETQ. Trimming cost V 4 bases and J 1 base; bases outside gene matches: 5.

The chain combines TRBV5-6 with TRBJ2-7, with unresolved D. V lost 2 bases and J lost 2, with 11 bases in between. The CDR3 covers 14 residues. CDR1 and CDR2 from the germline V gene are SGHDT and YYEEEE. CDR3 DNA sequence: TGTGCCAGCAGCTTCGTGGGCCCCGCCTACGAGCAGTACTTC. Translating gives CASSFVGPAYEQYF.

The chain recombines TRBV12-5 with TRBJ1-5, with D hard to call. With 0 bases removed from V and 6 bases from J, the gap between germline ends came to 15 bases. The CDR3 spans 16 residues. Germline V gene sequence: CDR1 LGHNT, CDR2 FRNRAP. CDR3 amino acids: CASGLVTGSGGQPQHF. DNA for the CDR3: TGTGCTAGTGGTTTGGTAACGGGGAGCGGAGGTCAGCCCCAGCATTTT. Drawing the rest from reference TRBV12-5 and TRBJ1-5, the complete variable domain is DARVTQTPRHKVTEMGQEVTMRCQPILGHNTVFWYRQTMMQGLELLAYFRNRAPLDDSGMPKDRFSAEMPDATLATLKIQPSEPRDSAVYFCASGLVTGSGGQPQHFGDGTRLSIL.

This chain links TRBV28 with TRBJ2-2; possibly TRBD1 for D (6 bases). Germline V gene lookup returns CDR1 MDHEN and CDR2 SYDVKM. The CDR3 has 16 residues. V lost 4 bases to trimming and J lost 2 bases, with 14 bases between them. For the CDR3, the DNA is TGTGCCAGCAGTTCACTCGGGACATCCAACACCGGGGAGCTGTTTTTT. Residues: CASSSLGTSNTGELFF.

This clone was detected once. The chain employs TRBV9 and TRBJ2-2; D possibly corresponds to TRBD1 (5 bases). The CDR3 is 16 amino acids. Between the trimmed V and J ends, which lost 0 bases and 3 bases, there was a span of 12 bases. Germline CDR1 SGDLS, CDR2 YYNGEE. CDR3 in amino acids: CASSVDQGDYTGELFF. The CDR3 DNA reads as TGTGCCAGCAGCGTAGATCAGGGTGATTACACCGGGGAGCTGTTTTTT.

The chain carries TRBV6-5 and TRBJ1-1; tentative D call: TRBD1 (6 bases). This CDR3 is built from 13 residues. Trimming took off 5 bases at V and 1 base at J, with 8 bases between the two ends. The germline V gene encodes CDR1 MNHEY and CDR2 SVGAGI. The CDR3: CASSTQGNTEAFF. The DNA of the CDR3 is TGTGCCAGCAGTACACAGGGGAACACTGAAGCTTTCTTT.

The chain combines TRBV29-1 with TRBJ1-3; D is uncertain. Germline lookup yields CDR1 SQVTM and CDR2 ANQGSEA. The V gene lost 5 bases and the J gene lost 4 bases, with 12 bases spanning the gap. This CDR3 has 13 residues. The CDR3 here is CSVRRELGNTIYF. DNA for the CDR3: TGCAGCGTTCGCCGGGAGTTGGGAAACACCATATATTTT.

The V call is TRBV7-6, the J call TRBJ2-2; 12 bases match TRBD2. CDR1 and CDR2 from the germline V gene are SGHVS and FNYEAQ. Losses at the gene ends were 3 bases for V and 1 base for J; bases not matched to a gene: 6. The CDR3 has 18 residues. CDR3 in amino acids: CASSFRAGLAGNTGELFF. Written as DNA, the CDR3 is TGTGCCAGCAGCTTTCGGGCGGGACTAGCGGGGAACACCGGGGAGCTGTTTTTT.

V is TRBV5-1 and J is TRBJ1-3; 10 bases match TRBD1. Germline-derived CDR1 and CDR2 are SGHRS and YFSETQ. This CDR3 spans 15 amino acids. After removal of 0 bases from V and 4 bases from J, the junction contained 1 base not matched to a gene. The CDR3 nucleotides are TGCGCCAGCAGCTTGGGGACAGGGGGAGGAAACACCATATATTTT. Translation: CASSLGTGGGNTIYF. Based on the CDR3 plus reference TRBV5-1 and TRBJ1-3, the full variable domain is KAGVTQTPRYLIKTRGQQVTLSCSPISGHRSVSWYQQTPGQGLQFLFEYFSETQRNKGNFPGRFSGRQFSNSRSEMNVSTLELGDSALYLCASSLGTGGGNTIYFGEGSWLTVV.

The CDR3 loop reads CASSQQQGYGYTF. The CDR3, as DNA: TGCGCCAGCAGCCAACAACAGGGCTATGGCTACACCTTC. This rearrangement joins TRBV4-1 to TRBJ1-2, with D maybe TRBD1 (6 bases). CDR1 is MGHRA, CDR2 YSYEKL, per germline. The CDR3 contains 13 residues. The germline V and J ends were trimmed by 2 bases and 4 bases, with 8 bases remaining between them.